The 15 T cell receptor beta chains listed next were all sequenced from one sample in a study of Ad26.COV2.S vaccination and SARS-CoV-2 variants. Treatment here: around 19 received Ad26.COV2.S at low or high dose, single or two shots; about 5 received placebo; per-sample allocation not given. The investigators took samples on day 63 after the first vaccine or placebo injection. TCRdb's copy holds only in-frame clones and misses some; the assay was immunoSEQ multiplex PCR. Found here are 300,000 to 500,000 clones, roughly nine tenths of them singletons; the top ten hold 3.5%. The sample in question was peripheral blood, obtained in a trial of Ad26.COV2.S vaccine versus placebo. Every receptor here comes from a person aged 18-65 years who received the Ad26.COV2.S COVID-19 vaccine or a placebo.

The chain links TRBV10-3 to TRBJ1-2; 10 bases agree with TRBD1. The CDR3 consists of 14 residues. The junction had 1 base not matched to a gene; V was cut back by 1 base and J by 5 bases. Germline V gives CDR1 ENHRY, CDR2 SYGVKD. The chain's CDR3 is CAISEWDRGYGYTF. Here the CDR3 DNA reads TGTGCCATCAGTGAGTGGGACAGGGGATATGGCTACACCTTC.

This rearrangement joins TRBV27 to TRBJ1-5, with TRBD1 as a possible D gene (5 bases). V was pared by 5 bases and J by 3 bases, with 23 bases between. This CDR3 contains 18 residues. Germline V gene data show CDR1 as MNHEY and CDR2 as SMNVEV (reference sequence). CDR3 nucleotide sequence: TGTGCCAGCAGTAAAACCCCGAAAATGCGGGGGGACAATCAGCCCCAGCATTTT. Its translation: CASSKTPKMRGDNQPQHF.

Worth noting for this clone: Other DNA variants within this sample encode the same CDR3. The chain has TRBV6-1 and TRBJ1-1; possibly TRBD1 for D (6 bases). The V gene's germline CDR1 is MNHNS and CDR2 SASEGT. The CDR3 totals 15 residues. V was pared by 0 bases and J by 0 bases, with 8 bases between. CDR3 DNA: TGTGCCAGCAGTGAAGCGCAGGGGTTGAACACTGAAGCTTTCTTT. Protein: CASSEAQGLNTEAFF.

The chain combines TRBV3-1 (or the pseudogene TRBV3-2) with TRBJ2-3; 11 bases are shared with TRBD2. Germline loops: CDR1 LGHDT, CDR2 YNNKEL (reference sequence). The junction had 15 bases not matched to a gene; V was cut back by 5 bases and J by 8 bases. The CDR3 sequence is 17 residues long. The CDR3 region has the DNA TGTGCCAGCAGCGCCGGGGTAGCGGGGGGGCCGTCGGGTACGCAGTATTTT. Its translation is CASSAGVAGGPSGTQYF.

The V gene is TRBV7-2, the J gene TRBJ1-4; D gene unclear. Germline CDR1 reads SGHTA; CDR2 reads FQGNSA. The CDR3 has 14 amino acids. V shed 2 bases and J shed 7 bases, with 11 bases lying between them. CDR3 region: CASSLMASFEKLFF. The CDR3 DNA sequence: TGTGCCAGCAGCTTAATGGCCTCTTTTGAAAAACTGTTTTTT.

The V gene is TRBV24-1, the J gene TRBJ2-2, with D perhaps TRBD1 (5 bases). The germline V gene has CDR1 KGHDR and CDR2 SFDVKD. V lost 4 bases and J lost 2, with 13 bases in between. This CDR3 comprises 16 residues. CDR3 protein: CATSDPAGHNTGELFF. The DNA of the CDR3 is TGTGCCACCAGTGACCCGGCAGGACATAACACCGGGGAGCTGTTTTTT.

The chain couples TRBV2 to TRBJ2-5; a possible D gene is TRBD2 (6 bases). The CDR3 is 16 amino acids. V was shortened by 6 bases and J by 5 bases, with 22 bases between the two germline ends. The germline gives CDR1 SNHLY, CDR2 FYNNEI. The CDR3, as DNA: TGTGCCAGCAGAAAAGGCGGAGGGCTAGCGCGTGAGACCCAGTACTTC. Protein: CASRKGGGLARETQYF. Combining the CDR3 with reference TRBV2 and TRBJ2-5 gives the whole variable domain EPEVTQTPSHQVTQMGQEVILRCVPISNHLYFYWYRQILGQKVEFLVSFYNNEISEKSEIFDDQFSVERPDGSNFTLKIRSTKLEDSAMYFCASRKGGGLARETQYFGPGTRLLVL.

This clone was observed a single time. This rearrangement joins TRBV27 to TRBJ2-3; D may be TRBD2 (6 bases). The V end lost 7 bases, the J end lost 8 bases, and 22 bases lay between the germline ends. The CDR3 is 15 residues long. Germline values: CDR1 MNHEY, CDR2 SMNVEV (reference sequence). CDR3 sequence: CASTTRDSHSGTQYF. CDR3 nucleotide sequence: TGTGCCAGCACCACTCGGGACTCTCACAGTGGTACGCAGTATTTT.

The chain combines TRBV2 with TRBJ1-1; D gene uncertain. Trimming took off 11 bases at V and 1 base at J, with 17 bases between the two ends. CDR1 SNHLY and CDR2 FYNNEI come from the germline V gene. This CDR3 is 14 amino acids long. Written as DNA, the CDR3 is TGTGCCGGAGACCGGGGTGGGCGGAACACTGAAGCTTTCTTT. Its protein is CAGDRGGRNTEAFF.

This chain uses TRBV5-4 with TRBJ1-6; 7 bases fit TRBD1. The CDR3 is 16 residues long. The V gene end was trimmed by 3 bases and the J gene end by 10 bases; junction bases not matched to a gene: 13. Germline values: CDR1 SGHNT, CDR2 YYREEE (reference sequence). The CDR3: CASSSAGRQGRSPLHF. The CDR3 DNA reads TGTGCCAGCAGCTCCGCCGGTAGACAGGGACGGTCACCCCTCCACTTT.

V is TRBV27 and J is TRBJ2-6, with a weak D call TRBD1 (5 bases). The V end was cut by 2 bases, the J end by 0 bases, with 8 bases between. This CDR3 spans 16 amino acids. CDR1 is MNHEY, CDR2 SMNVEV, per germline (reference sequence). In DNA, the CDR3 is TGTGCCAGCAGTTTACAGGGTGTCTCTGGGGCCAACGTCCTGACTTTC. Protein sequence: CASSLQGVSGANVLTF.

The rearrangement links TRBV4-1 to TRBJ1-1, with D possibly TRBD1 on 5 matching bases. Germline V CDR1 and CDR2: MGHRA, YSYEKL. V shed 5 bases and J shed 3 bases, with 13 bases lying between them. CDR3 length equals 14 residues. The CDR3 loop is CASSYALGDTEAFF. The DNA of the CDR3 is TGCGCCAGCAGCTACGCCCTGGGGGACACTGAAGCTTTCTTT.

The rearrangement joins TRBV11-1 to TRBJ2-1; D unresolved. Germline lookup yields CDR1 SGHAT and CDR2 FQDESV (reference sequence). Trimming stripped 6 bases from V and 8 bases from J, with 20 bases between. The CDR3 is 15 amino acids. The CDR3 protein is CASSTGRYVVYEQFF. The DNA of the CDR3 is TGTGCCAGCAGTACCGGCAGGTACGTTGTGTATGAGCAGTTCTTC. The variable domain in full, with the rest retrieved from reference TRBV11-1 and TRBJ2-1, is EAEVAQSPRYKITEKSQAVAFWCDPISGHATLYWYRQILGQGPELLVQFQDESVVDDSQLPKDRFSAERLKGVDSTLKIQPAELGDSAMYLCASSTGRYVVYEQFFGPGTRLTVL.

The rearrangement uses TRBV19 and TRBJ1-5, with TRBD1 matching 7 bases. The CDR3 is made up of 13 amino acids. V trimming: 6 bases; J trimming: 4 bases; junction bases outside the gene matches: 3. The V gene's germline CDR1 is LNHDA and CDR2 SQIVND (reference sequence). The CDR3 nucleotides are TGTGCCAGTAGGATACAGGGGAATCAGCCCCAGCATTTT. Translated: CASRIQGNQPQHF.

V and J are TRBV11-3 and TRBJ1-1; no reliable D call. Germline CDR1 SGHNT, CDR2 YENEEA. V was shortened by 3 bases and J by 5 bases, with 10 bases between the two germline ends. The CDR3 sequence is 13 residues long. CDR3 in amino acids: CASSFRPDTEAFF. The CDR3 DNA sequence: TGTGCCAGCAGCTTCCGCCCGGATACTGAAGCTTTCTTT.